The 20 T cell receptor beta chains below all came from one sample that was sequenced in a study of Graves' ophthalmopathy and Graves' hyperthyroidism. RNA transcripts were the source from which TCR beta CDR3 regions were amplified. A first-round RT-PCR used HTBI primers, followed by a second-round multiplex PCR. TCRdb ran MiXCR on the multiplex PCR reads and lists one entry per CDR3 protein. Here the sample spans approximately 700,000 distinct CDR3 sequences, roughly 39% being singletons. What was sequenced was peripheral blood. The receptors originated from an adult man with Graves' ophthalmopathy.

Comments on this clonotype: This sequence may be a read error, since a much larger clone differs from it by one base. This chain connects TRBV2 to TRBJ2-2; weak D call: TRBD2 (5 bases). Deletions cut 6 bases from V and 6 bases from J, with 8 bases between. CDR1 SNHLY and CDR2 FYNNEI come from the germline V gene. The CDR3 length is 12 residues. CDR3 nucleotides: TGTGCCAGCAGAGAGGGTCCCGGGGAGCTGTTTTTT. Amino acids: CASREGPGELFF.

This sequence joins TRBV10-3 and TRBJ2-5; D gene uncertain. V gave up 4 bases and J gave up 7 bases, with 7 bases separating them. CDR1 and CDR2 from the germline V gene are ENHRY and SYGVKD. The CDR3 totals 11 residues. The DNA of the CDR3 is TGTGCCATCAGTGGATCCGGGACCCAGTACTTC. This translates into CAISGSGTQYF.

This clonotype was counted ten times or more. The DNA for the CDR3 is TGTGCCACCAGTCCGGGGACTGCGCGTGGCTACACCTTC. Amino acid sequence: CATSPGTARGYTF. This chain links TRBV24-1 with TRBJ1-2, with a weak D call TRBD1 (5 bases). CDR1 KGHDR and CDR2 SFDVKD come from the germline V gene. V lost 6 bases and J 7 bases, leaving 14 bases between the germline ends. The CDR3 length is 13 residues.

This clonotype was seen repeatedly, ten times or more. V is TRBV20-1 and J is TRBJ2-7; a weak D match, TRBD1 (6 bases). This CDR3 contains 13 residues. Germline V gene lookup returns CDR1 DFQATT and CDR2 SNEGSKA (reference sequence). V was pared by 5 bases and J by 0 bases, with 11 bases between. CDR3 nucleotides: TGCAGTGCTCACCGGGACAACTCCTACGAGCAGTACTTC. Its protein is CSAHRDNSYEQYF.

The table lists this clonotype with many counts. CDR3 region: CASSRDRGNGQPQHF. The CDR3, as DNA: TGTGCCAGCAGCCGGGACAGGGGTAACGGTCAGCCCCAGCATTTT. This chain joins TRBV3-1 and TRBJ1-5; 10 bases match TRBD1. After removal of 4 bases from V and 6 bases from J, the junction contained 6 bases not matched to a gene. Germline-derived CDR1 and CDR2 are LGHDT and YNNKEL (reference sequence). This CDR3 has 15 amino acids.

This clonotype was counted a single time. The junction differs from germline at one of its ends, possibly a read error. The V gene is TRBV5-6, the J gene TRBJ2-7; unclear D gene. This CDR3 has 13 residues. CDR1 is SGHDT and CDR2 is YYEEEE in the germline V gene. CDR3 loop: CASTQDLRYEQYF. The CDR3 DNA reads TGCGCCAGCACCCAAGATCTGCGATACGAGCAGTACTTC.

CDR3 sequence (DNA): TGTGCCAGCAGCTTAGGATGGGGAGACTATGGCTACACCTTC. Encoded protein: CASSLGWGDYGYTF. The chain carries TRBV7-2 and TRBJ1-2, with D uncertain. This CDR3 region has 14 residues. Germline V CDR1 and CDR2: SGHTA, FQGNSA. Trimming removed 1 base at V and 3 bases at J, with 9 bases between.

The genes are TRBV10-3 and TRBJ1-5; D remains ambiguous. The CDR3 runs to 15 residues. Trimming took off 10 bases at V and 2 bases at J, with 18 bases between the two ends. Germline assignment: CDR1 ENHRY and CDR2 SYGVKD. In nucleotides, the CDR3 is TGTGCCAGCAGCCGAGAGCCCTCTGGCAATCAGCCCCAGCATTTT. Protein sequence: CASSREPSGNQPQHF.

This clonotype was seen only a few times. The rearrangement joins TRBV20-1 to TRBJ2-2, with 12 positions matching TRBD1. The germline gives CDR1 DFQATT, CDR2 SNEGSKA (reference sequence). The V and J ends lost 2 bases and 5 bases, in that order; junction bases with no gene match: 3. This CDR3 is 15 amino acids long. DNA for the CDR3: TGCAGTGCTAGACCGGGACAGGGGGCGACCGGGGAGCTGTTTTTT. This sequence encodes CSARPGQGATGELFF.

This clonotype has more than one count but fewer than ten. This sequence joins TRBV2 and TRBJ2-7, with no clear D. The DNA end lines up better with TRBJ2-1; the J call may be wrong. The CDR3 totals 10 residues. Germline V CDR1 and CDR2: SNHLY, FYNNEI. The CDR3 DNA sequence: TGTGCCAGCAGTGTTAATGAGCAGTTCTTC. It is translated as CASSVNEQFF.

The genes are TRBV15 and TRBJ1-2, with 8 bases identical to TRBD1. Germline CDR1 is LNHNV and CDR2 is YYDKDF (reference sequence). V lost 1 base to trimming and J lost 1 base; unmatched junction nucleotides: 5. The CDR3 sequence is 16 residues long. The CDR3 nucleotides are TGTGCCACCAGCAGAGGACCGGACAGGGTTAACTATGGCTACACCTTC. Encoded protein: CATSRGPDRVNYGYTF.

This clonotype was picked up many times. This chain links TRBV7-8 with TRBJ1-3; D not certain. The CDR3 loop spans 14 amino acids. The V end was cut by 6 bases, the J end by 0 bases, with 9 bases between. Germline V gene lookup returns CDR1 SGHVS and CDR2 FQNEAQ. In nucleotides, the CDR3 is TGTGCCAGCAGGGGAACAGTCTCTGGAAACACCATATATTTT. It codes for CASRGTVSGNTIYF.

The genes are TRBV5-1 and TRBJ2-5, with 11 bases lining up with TRBD2. The end of the DNA is better explained by TRBJ2-1, so the J call may be wrong. There are 15 residues in the CDR3. From germline, CDR1 is SGHRS and CDR2 YFSETQ. The chain's CDR3 is CASSLASGGIDEQFF. CDR3 DNA sequence: TGCGCCAGCAGCTTGGCTAGCGGGGGGATCGATGAGCAGTTCTTC.

This clonotype appeared many times. The chain couples TRBV9 to TRBJ1-2; D remains unclear. CDR1 is SGDLS, CDR2 YYNGEE, per germline. The CDR3 has 15 amino acids. Trimming cost V 3 bases and J 8 bases, with 20 bases left between them. The CDR3 loop is CASSAPPGPSGGYTF. DNA for the CDR3: TGTGCCAGCAGCGCGCCCCCCGGGCCCAGCGGCGGCTACACCTTC.

This clonotype was detected a few times. J is TRBJ2-7 and V is TRBV7-8; 11 bases agree with TRBD2. With V trimmed by 1 base and J by 1 base, 3 bases remained unmatched. This CDR3 contains 16 residues. Germline CDR1 and CDR2: SGHVS and FQNEAQ. CDR3 in DNA: TGTGCCAGCAGCTTAGTTTTAGCGGGAGGGTCCTACGAGCAGTACTTC. Translation: CASSLVLAGGSYEQYF. Full variable domain (rest looked up from reference TRBV7-8 and TRBJ2-7): GAGVSQSPRYKVAKRGQDVALRCDPISGHVSLFWYQQALGQGPEFLTYFQNEAQLDKSGLPSDRFFAERPEGSVSTLKIQRTQQEDSAVYLCASSLVLAGGSYEQYFGPGTRLTVT.

This clonotype showed up just a few times. V usage is TRBV5-1 and J usage is TRBJ2-5; possibly TRBD1 for D (6 bases). Germline V CDR1 and CDR2: SGHRS, YFSETQ. This CDR3 region has 14 residues. Trimming took 5 bases from V and 4 from J, leaving 15 bases between them. The CDR3 bases are TGCGCCAGCAGGCCGGGACACGGGCTAGAGACCCAGTACTTC. Translating gives CASRPGHGLETQYF.

Concerning this clonotype: The conserved phenylalanine or tryptophan normally closing the CDR3 is absent here, so this likely arose from a read error. The rearrangement uses TRBV7-9 and TRBJ2-3; tentative D call: TRBD2 (5 bases). This CDR3 has 14 amino acids. Trimming removed 3 bases at V and 0 bases at J, with 7 bases between. From germline, CDR1 is SEHNR and CDR2 FQNEAQ (reference sequence). The DNA for the CDR3 is TGTGCCAGCAGCTTTAGGAGGAGCACAGATACGCAGTATGTT. Amino acid sequence: CASSFRRSTDTQYV.

The V gene is TRBV29-1, the J gene TRBJ2-7, with 9 bases identical to TRBD1. The CDR3 loop spans 12 amino acids. V lost 8 bases, J lost 2 bases, and 4 bases stayed unmatched. Germline loops: CDR1 SQVTM, CDR2 ANQGSEA. CDR3 amino acids: CSTGDRAYEQYF. The CDR3 DNA reads as TGCAGCACCGGGGACAGGGCCTACGAGCAGTACTTC.

In regard to this clonotype: This may stem from a read error, because a much larger clone lies one nucleotide away. This sequence joins TRBV9 and TRBJ2-5, with a weak D call TRBD2 (5 bases). V was cut by 3 bases and J by 1 base, with 13 bases left in between. Germline CDR1 and CDR2: SGDLS and YYNGEE. The CDR3 runs 15 residues. CDR3 sequence: CASSASGVSQETQYF. CDR3 in DNA: TGTGCCAGCAGCGCGAGCGGAGTGAGCCAAGAGACCCAGTACTTC. The full variable domain, completed using reference TRBV9 and TRBJ2-5, is DSGVTQTPKHLITATGQRVTLRCSPRSGDLSVYWYQQSLDQGLQFLIQYYNGEERAKGNILERFSAQQFPDLHSELNLSSLELGDSALYFCASSASGVSQETQYFGPGTRLLVL.

This clonotype has ten or more counts. The V and J genes are TRBV9 and TRBJ2-5; tentative D call: TRBD2 (6 bases). With 4 bases removed from V and 11 bases from J, the gap between germline ends came to 24 bases. The germline V gene has CDR1 SGDLS and CDR2 YYNGEE. The CDR3 totals 15 residues. CDR3 region: CASSPGGLLFAGQYF. CDR3 DNA: TGTGCCAGCAGCCCGGGCGGACTTTTATTTGCGGGACAGTACTTC.